The 21 T cell receptor beta chains below come from one sample, sequenced in a study of neurological immune-mediated disorders. TCRdb processed the 5' RACE reads anew with MiXCR; each CDR3 protein has one entry. The table lists more than 45,000 distinct CDR3 sequences, roughly 4.4% of them singletons, with roughly 3.1% in the top ten. The sample comprised PBMCs. Source of these receptors: a man in his forties or fifties with multiple sclerosis.

This clonotype came up many times. V gene TRBV28 combines with J gene TRBJ2-7; D is possibly TRBD1 or TRBD2 (5 bases each). Trimming took off 4 bases at V and 6 bases at J, with 19 bases between the two ends. CDR3 length: 15 amino acids. Germline CDR1 reads MDHEN; CDR2 reads SYDVKM. CDR3 DNA sequence: TGTGCCAGCAGTTCCCCCGCGGTTTGGGACGTCGAGCAGTACTTC. As protein: CASSSPAVWDVEQYF.

This clonotype has ten or more counts. The genes are TRBV20-1 and TRBJ2-3, with D hard to call. Germline V CDR1 and CDR2: DFQATT, SNEGSKA (reference sequence). Trimming took off 3 bases at V and 10 bases at J, with 14 bases between the two ends. The CDR3 is 12 residues long. In nucleotides, the CDR3 is TGCAGTGCTAGCAACTCACTTAGGGCGCAGTATTTT. Its translation: CSASNSLRAQYF.

This clonotype was counted ten times or more. J is TRBJ2-7 and V is TRBV10-3; TRBD2 agrees at 7 bases. The germline V gene has CDR1 ENHRY and CDR2 SYGVKD. The CDR3 is 11 residues long. J gave up 6 bases and V 6 bases, and 2 bases lay outside the gene matches. DNA for the CDR3: TGTGCCATCAGCGGACTAGGCGAGCAGTACTTC. Encoded protein: CAISGLGEQYF.

This clonotype has at least ten counts. The chain employs TRBV2 and TRBJ2-7, with TRBD2 identical over 9 bases. V trimming: 6 bases; J trimming: 5 bases; junction bases outside the gene matches: 17. This CDR3 comprises 17 residues. The germline V gene encodes CDR1 SNHLY and CDR2 FYNNEI. The CDR3 loop reads CASSHLGGRAGLDEQYF. DNA for the CDR3: TGTGCCAGCAGCCACTTGGGCGGGAGGGCCGGTCTCGACGAGCAGTACTTC.

Details on this clonotype: Being one base from a much bigger clone, this may be a read error. The chain couples TRBV3-1 to TRBJ2-5, with unresolved D. V lost 5 bases and J 0 bases, leaving 7 bases between the germline ends. The CDR3 is 13 residues long. The germline gives CDR1 LGHDT, CDR2 YNNKEL (reference sequence). The CDR3 nucleotides are TGTGCCAGCAGCGGGGAATACCAAGAGACCCAGTACTTC. Protein product: CASSGEYQETQYF.

The rearrangement links TRBV18 to TRBJ2-6, with TRBD1 matching over 7 bases. The CDR3 runs to 17 residues. Germline CDR1 KGHSH, CDR2 LQKENI. With V trimmed by 2 bases and J by 0 bases, 4 bases remained unmatched. The CDR3 sequence is CASSPGTANSGANVLTF. The CDR3 region has the DNA TGTGCCAGCTCACCAGGGACAGCTAACTCTGGGGCCAACGTCCTGACTTTC.

Ten or more counts support this clonotype. This may come from a read error, since a much larger clone is one base off. The rearrangement links TRBV4-2 to TRBJ2-1; D perhaps matches TRBD2 (6 bases). The CDR3 loop spans 16 amino acids. CDR1 is LGHNA and CDR2 is YNFKEQ in the germline V gene. Trimming pared 0 bases from V and 6 bases from J, leaving 15 bases between. Written as DNA, the CDR3 is TGTGCCAGCAGCCAAGATGAGACTAGAGGCGCCAATGAGCAGTTCTTC. Protein: CASSQDETRGANEQFF.

This clonotype has at least ten counts. V gene TRBV29-1 combines with J gene TRBJ1-2; D not certain. The length of the CDR3 is 12 residues. Trimming removed 4 bases from V and 5 bases from J, with 11 bases in between. Germline-derived CDR1 and CDR2 are SQVTM and ANQGSEA. The CDR3 is CSVVRRAYGYTF. Written as DNA, the CDR3 is TGCAGCGTTGTTAGGAGGGCTTATGGCTACACCTTC.

In its sample, this clonotype was seen many times. J is TRBJ1-1 and V is TRBV4-1; D is perhaps TRBD1 (5 bases). V lost 2 bases, J lost 1 base, and 8 bases lay in between. The V gene's germline CDR1 is MGHRA and CDR2 YSYEKL. The CDR3 is made up of 14 amino acids. The CDR3 DNA reads as TGCGCCAGCAGCCAACACAGGAGGAACACTGAAGCTTTCTTT. Translated, it gives CASSQHRRNTEAFF.

This clonotype was recorded at least ten times. The CDR3 loop reads CASSYSSNGHSGANVLTF. CDR3 DNA sequence: TGTGCCAGCAGTTACTCGAGTAATGGTCACTCTGGGGCCAACGTCCTGACTTTC. The rearrangement joins TRBV6-5 to TRBJ2-6; D uncertain. Germline-derived CDR1 and CDR2 are MNHEY and SVGAGI. The CDR3 runs 18 residues. With 0 bases removed from V and 0 bases from J, the gap between germline ends came to 12 bases.

This clonotype was counted only a few times. The chain uses TRBV28 and TRBJ2-7; D is unresolved. Germline values: CDR1 MDHEN, CDR2 SYDVKM. The CDR3 spans 14 residues. V dropped 3 bases and J dropped 1 base, with 10 bases sitting between them. The DNA for the CDR3 is TGTGCCAGCAGTTTGACCGACGGGTCCTACGAGCAGTACTTC. Translating gives CASSLTDGSYEQYF.

The chain recombines TRBV10-2 with TRBJ1-2; 8 nucleotides line up with TRBD1. The germline CDR1 and CDR2 sequences are WSHSY and SAAADI. V lost 6 bases to trimming and J lost 2 bases; unmatched junction nucleotides: 8. The length of the CDR3 is 15 residues. Here the CDR3 reads CASREAGTGNYGYTF. In DNA, the CDR3 is TGCGCCAGCAGAGAGGCAGGGACAGGCAACTATGGCTACACCTTC.

This clonotype was counted at least ten times. The genes are TRBV29-1 and TRBJ1-1; 9 nucleotides align to TRBD1. The CDR3 covers 17 residues. The germline CDR1 and CDR2 sequences are SQVTM and ANQGSEA. J was trimmed by 0 bases and V by 7 bases; bases with no gene match: 15. Here the CDR3 DNA reads TGCAGCGCTGTCCCCGCTCCGGGACAGGGCATGAACACTGAAGCTTTCTTT. This sequence encodes CSAVPAPGQGMNTEAFF.

This clonotype was seen a handful of times. The chain is built from TRBV27 and TRBJ1-6; 9 positions match TRBD1. J lost 14 bases, V lost 5 bases, and 4 bases had no gene match. This CDR3 has 12 amino acids. Germline V gene sequence: CDR1 MNHEY, CDR2 SMNVEV (reference sequence). This CDR3 reads CASSPGQGALHF. Here the CDR3 DNA reads TGTGCCAGCAGTCCGGGACAGGGAGCCCTCCACTTT.

The chain carries TRBV10-2 and TRBJ1-2, with D uncertain. The V gene's germline CDR1 is WSHSY and CDR2 SAAADI. The CDR3 covers 13 residues. Trimming took off 6 bases at V and 3 bases at J, with 11 bases between the two ends. CDR3 region: CASREGLHYGYTF. The DNA of the CDR3 is TGCGCCAGCAGGGAGGGCCTTCACTATGGCTACACCTTC.

This clonotype was recorded at least ten times. The chain employs TRBV4-1 and TRBJ1-4, with D hard to call. This CDR3 region has 14 residues. V lost 1 base and J lost 6, with 9 bases in between. Germline CDR1 reads MGHRA; CDR2 reads YSYEKL. CDR3 nucleotide sequence: TGCGCCAGCAGCCAAGTAGATGCTCATGAAAAACTGTTTTTT. The encoded protein is CASSQVDAHEKLFF.

This clonotype was observed many times. The rearrangement joins TRBV28 to TRBJ1-2; maybe TRBD1 (5 bases). The germline V and J ends were trimmed by 6 bases and 7 bases, with 12 bases remaining between them. The germline CDR1 and CDR2 sequences are MDHEN and SYDVKM. The CDR3 has 12 residues. The CDR3 nucleotides read TGTGCCAGCAGCAGAGACGGGGGTGGCTACACCTTC. The encoded protein is CASSRDGGGYTF.

The table lists this clonotype with many counts. Its ends do not fully match the called genes, so a read error is possible. The V and J genes are TRBV7-7 and TRBJ2-3; 10 nucleotides match TRBD2. Germline V CDR1 and CDR2: SSHAT, FNYEAQ (reference sequence). The CDR3 covers 15 residues. In DNA form, the CDR3 reads TGTGCTAGCAGCTCCGGAGCGGGGGGGTCAGATACGCAGTATTTT. Protein: CASSSGAGGSDTQYF.

In its sample, this clonotype was seen many times. The rearrangement uses TRBV10-3 and TRBJ1-3; possible D gene TRBD1, 6 bases. V was cut by 2 bases and J by 0 bases, with 11 bases left in between. The CDR3 covers 16 residues. Germline CDR1 and CDR2: ENHRY and SYGVKD. CDR3 residues: CAISEEQGNSGNTIYF. The CDR3 nucleotides are TGTGCCATCAGTGAGGAACAGGGCAACTCTGGAAACACCATATATTTT.

The J gene is TRBJ2-3, the V gene TRBV2; D gene unclear. Trimming shortened V by 3 bases and J by 4 bases, and 5 bases separated the two germline ends. This CDR3 is built from 12 residues. Germline CDR1 is SNHLY and CDR2 is FYNNEI. CDR3 bases: TGTGCCAGCAGTGATGGGGCAGATACGCAGTATTTT. The encoded protein is CASSDGADTQYF.

This clonotype was seen only a few times. V gene TRBV28 combines with J gene TRBJ2-2, with 7 positions matching TRBD2. J was trimmed by 6 bases and V by 8 bases; bases with no gene match: 0. CDR3 length: 11 amino acids. The germline CDR1 and CDR2 sequences are MDHEN and SYDVKM. The CDR3 sequence: CASGLAGELFF. The CDR3 nucleotides are TGTGCCAGCGGACTAGCCGGGGAGCTGTTTTTT.